The text below deals with one T cell receptor (beta chain). Measured with immunoSEQ multiplex PCR; TCRdb has only the in-frame clones, and not every one. The repertoire consists of about 170,000 clones, with roughly 95% occurring once and the leading ten covering roughly 3.9%. The entry originates in a study of control samples from healthy donors and cancer patients. The clonotype comes from an older woman in good health. Material for sequencing was blood.

In DNA form, the CDR3 reads TGCGCCAGCAGCCAAGATCGACAGGGGGGTAGCACCATATATTTT. This translates into CASSQDRQGGSTIYF. The V gene is TRBV4-3, the J gene TRBJ1-3, with TRBD1 matching 9 bases. J was trimmed by 9 bases and V by 0 bases; bases with no gene match: 6. The CDR3 is 15 residues long. Germline V lookup: CDR1 LGHNA, CDR2 YSLEER.